What follows is one TCR beta chain and its context. Assay used: immunoSEQ multiplex PCR; TCRdb lists only in-frame clones, some missing. The sample records approximately 49,000 clones, about four fifths being singletons. V dropped 0 bases and J dropped 1 base, with 20 bases sitting between them. The CDR3 is 19 amino acids. Germline V gene data show CDR1 as SGHKS and CDR2 as YYEKEE (reference sequence). The data derive from a study of blood T cell repertoires in COVID-19. The wider study: Sources were T cells, B-cell-depleted T cells, or PBMCs; the material itself was cDNA or gDNA.

The source of this sequence is a woman aged 60-75 years with acute or convalescent COVID-19. What was sequenced was peripheral blood. V and J are TRBV5-5 and TRBJ2-1; D possibly corresponds to TRBD1 (6 bases). The CDR3 DNA reads TGTGCCAGCAGCTTGGGGGGTAGGGTGACAGGACGATCCTACAATGAGCAGTTCTTC. Translating it yields CASSLGGRVTGRSYNEQFF. Combining the CDR3 with reference TRBV5-5 and TRBJ2-1 gives the whole variable domain DAGVTQSPTHLIKTRGQQVTLRCSPISGHKSVSWYQQVLGQGPQFIFQYYEKEERGRGNFPDRFSARQFPNYSSELNVNALLLGDSALYLCASSLGGRVTGRSYNEQFFGPGTRLTVL.